This entry is about one T cell receptor (beta chain). Tagging with unique molecular identifiers was applied to individual cDNA molecules. In TCRdb, the 5' RACE reads were re-called with MiXCR into one record per CDR3 protein. This sample yields about 84,000 distinct CDR3 sequences, of which around an eighth are seen a single time; around 2.4% belongs to the top ten. The record originates from a study of early T cells in non-severe SARS-CoV-2 infection. The TCR originated in an adult who was a healthcare worker with PCR-confirmed SARS-CoV-2 infection or an uninfected control (not recorded which). The specimen was whole blood.

The CDR3 bases are TGTGCCACCAGTCCAGGAACAGATACGCAGTATTTT. Protein sequence: CATSPGTDTQYF. J is TRBJ2-3 and V is TRBV24-1; D not resolved. The CDR3 covers 12 residues. V gave up 6 bases and J gave up 3 bases, with 6 bases separating them. The germline V gene has CDR1 KGHDR and CDR2 SFDVKD.